The T cell receptor (beta chain) described here comes from a study of shared clonotypes between healthy human individuals. Study-wide results and caveats: Sorted-subset sequencing was shown by rarefaction to be incomplete despite large depth.

Only in-frame clones appear in the TCRdb table, and some are missing; sequencing was by immunoSEQ multiplex PCR. The table shows millions of clones, with roughly 92% occurring only once. Note on this clone: Its antigen remains unknown.

Splitting the CD4+ cells yielded a CD45RA+ naive subset and a CD45RA-negative memory subset. Input material: naive CD4+ T cells sorted from blood. Subset defined: CD45RA+ positively selected. The receptor was isolated from a man aged 18 to 29 in good health.

CDR3 sequence (DNA): TGTGCCAGTAGAGATATAGCCAAAAACATTCAGTACTTC. This translates into CASRDIAKNIQYF. V and J are TRBV19 and TRBJ2-4; no definite D call. Germline V gives CDR1 LNHDA, CDR2 SQIVND (reference sequence). The length of the CDR3 is 13 residues. The germline V and J ends were trimmed by 6 bases and 0 bases, with 6 bases remaining between them. Filled out from reference TRBV19 and TRBJ2-4, the complete variable domain reads DGGITQSPKYLFRKEGQNVTLSCEQNLNHDAMYWYRQDPGQGLRLIYYSQIVNDFQKGDIAEGYSVSREKKESFPLTVTSAQKNPTAFYLCASRDIAKNIQYFGAGTRLSVL.